The 2 T cell receptor beta chains reported below all come from one sample, sequenced in a study of sequential checkpoint blockade in melanoma. Treatment noted: randomized to nivolumab then ipilimumab (arm A) or the reverse (arm B). Here immunoSEQ multiplex PCR was the method, and the copy in TCRdb shows in-frame clones only, minus some. The sample lists about 27,000 clones, about 80% occurring once. The sequencing here drew on CD8+ T cells sorted from blood (inferred from file names), taken from a patient given nivolumab and ipilimumab in sequence. The receptor source for this set is a human donor with melanoma.

The rearrangement joins TRBV7-8 to TRBJ2-1; possible D gene TRBD1, 5 bases. This CDR3 is 12 amino acids long. Germline-derived CDR1 and CDR2 are SGHVS and FQNEAQ. V shed 5 bases and J shed 5 bases, with 7 bases lying between them. The CDR3 DNA sequence: TGTGCCAGCAGCAGGGGCGACAATGAGCAGTTCTTC. Its protein product is CASSRGDNEQFF.

The rearrangement joins TRBV6-1 to TRBJ2-5; D perhaps matches TRBD1 (5 bases). CDR3 length: 15 amino acids. V lost 7 bases, J lost 0 bases, and 15 bases lay in between. CDR1 MNHNS and CDR2 SASEGT come from the germline V gene. DNA of the CDR3: TGTGCCAGCACTGGCAGGGCGAGCCACCAAGAGACCCAGTACTTC. Its protein is CASTGRASHQETQYF.